What follows are 12 T cell receptor beta chains derived from one specimen sequenced in a study of T cell responses to AZD1222 COVID-19 vaccine. This table comes from immunoSEQ multiplex PCR, and its TCRdb copy is limited to in-frame clones, with some not included. The table has around 84,000 clones, roughly nine tenths seen once. Sequencing used peripheral blood, obtained on day 0 of MenACWY control vaccination. The receptor source for this set is an adult in good health.

The chain carries TRBV27 and TRBJ2-7, with D possibly matching TRBD1 (6 bases). Trimming took off 2 bases at V and 6 bases at J, with 8 bases between the two ends. The CDR3 has 12 amino acids. Per the germline V gene, CDR1 is MNHEY and CDR2 is SMNVEV (reference sequence). CDR3 residues: CASSLVGGEQYF. CDR3 sequence (DNA): TGTGCCAGCAGTTTAGTAGGGGGCGAGCAGTACTTC.

V is TRBV5-4 and J is TRBJ2-4; 11 nucleotides align to TRBD2. Germline loops: CDR1 SGHNT, CDR2 YYREEE (reference sequence). The CDR3 consists of 19 residues. V was pared by 2 bases and J by 0 bases, with 10 bases of the junction left unmatched. The CDR3 protein is CASSLLAGVGNRAKNIQYF. The CDR3 DNA sequence: TGTGCCAGCAGCTTACTAGCGGGAGTTGGTAATAGAGCCAAAAACATTCAGTACTTC.

This clone was observed a handful of times. The chain employs TRBV6-6 and TRBJ1-4, with TRBD1 matching over 7 bases. With V trimmed by 0 bases and J by 7 bases, 2 bases remained unmatched. CDR1 MNHNY and CDR2 SVGAGI come from the germline V gene (reference sequence). The CDR3 runs 14 residues. The CDR3, as DNA: TGTGCCAGCAGTTACTCGCAGGGGGTTGAAAAACTGTTTTTT. Protein: CASSYSQGVEKLFF.

This sequence joins TRBV7-2 and TRBJ1-2; no reliable D call. The CDR3 loop spans 15 amino acids. Trimming shortened V by 2 bases and J by 2 bases, and 12 bases separated the two germline ends. In germline, CDR1 is SGHTA, CDR2 FQGNSA. The CDR3 reads CASSLSTGVNYGYTF. The CDR3 DNA sequence: TGTGCCAGCAGCTTAAGCACCGGGGTCAACTATGGCTACACCTTC.

The chain uses TRBV28 and TRBJ1-2; D is ambiguous. The CDR3 consists of 17 residues. V lost 3 bases and J 5 bases, leaving 22 bases between the germline ends. Germline V gene lookup returns CDR1 MDHEN and CDR2 SYDVKM. CDR3: CASSLIGDLLNSYGYTF. CDR3 sequence (DNA): TGTGCCAGCAGTTTGATCGGTGATTTACTCAATTCGTATGGCTACACCTTC.

V gene TRBV7-2 combines with J gene TRBJ2-1; D possibly corresponds to TRBD2 (6 bases). Trimming removed 0 bases at V and 3 bases at J, with 9 bases between. The CDR3 is 15 amino acids. CDR1 is SGHTA and CDR2 is FQGNSA in the germline V gene. CDR3 sequence reads: CASSLAGGHYNEQFF. CDR3 nucleotides: TGTGCCAGCAGCTTAGCGGGAGGACACTACAATGAGCAGTTCTTC.

This chain links TRBV5-1 with TRBJ2-3; TRBD1 matches at 7 bases. This CDR3 spans 15 amino acids. Germline V gives CDR1 SGHRS, CDR2 YFSETQ. With 4 bases clipped from V and 0 bases from J, the junction kept 5 bases outside the gene matches. The DNA for the CDR3 is TGCGCCAGCAGCCGACAGGGATGGAGCACAGATACGCAGTATTTT. Translation gives CASSRQGWSTDTQYF.

The chain joins TRBV7-3 to TRBJ2-5, with 7 bases lining up with TRBD2. The V gene's germline CDR1 is SGHTA and CDR2 FQGTGA. This CDR3 is built from 15 residues. Trimming took 0 bases from V and 5 from J; bases not matched to a gene: 6. In nucleotides, the CDR3 is TGTGCCAGCAGCTTAACTGCGGGAGTTATCGAGACCCAGTACTTC. Amino acid sequence: CASSLTAGVIETQYF.

This chain joins TRBV5-1 and TRBJ1-6; TRBD1 matches 7 bases. CDR1 and CDR2 from the germline V gene are SGHRS and YFSETQ. With 4 bases clipped from V and 5 bases from J, the junction kept 6 bases outside the gene matches. CDR3 length: 15 amino acids. Here the CDR3 DNA reads TGCGCCAGCAGCAAGGGACAGACCGATAATTCACCCCTCCACTTT. Its translation is CASSKGQTDNSPLHF.

The sample holds one count of this clone. The gene calls are TRBV6-1 and TRBJ2-3, with 9 positions matching TRBD1. The germline gives CDR1 MNHNS, CDR2 SASEGT. The CDR3 extends over 18 amino acids. Germline trimming cut 3 bases from V and 2 bases from J; bases unmatched to any gene: 12. Here the CDR3 DNA reads TGTGCCAGCAGTGACGGGACAGGGCCCCGTACCCACACAGATACGCAGTATTTT. Amino acids: CASSDGTGPRTHTDTQYF.

The chain combines TRBV7-3 with TRBJ2-7; unclear D gene. Germline V gene data show CDR1 as SGHTA and CDR2 as FQGTGA. The CDR3 extends over 14 amino acids. Trimming cost V 2 bases and J 2 bases, with 10 bases left between them. CDR3 DNA: TGTGCCAGCAGCTTAGTTCGGAAAACCTACGAGCAGTACTTC. It is translated as CASSLVRKTYEQYF.

The genes are TRBV29-1 and TRBJ2-7; the D call may be TRBD1 or TRBD2 (5 bases each). The CDR3 is 14 amino acids. Germline V CDR1 and CDR2: SQVTM, ANQGSEA. With 4 bases removed from V and 3 bases from J, the gap between germline ends came to 16 bases. The CDR3 sequence: CSVGGPGAVYEQYF. The CDR3 coding sequence is TGCAGCGTTGGCGGCCCCGGGGCCGTCTACGAGCAGTACTTC.